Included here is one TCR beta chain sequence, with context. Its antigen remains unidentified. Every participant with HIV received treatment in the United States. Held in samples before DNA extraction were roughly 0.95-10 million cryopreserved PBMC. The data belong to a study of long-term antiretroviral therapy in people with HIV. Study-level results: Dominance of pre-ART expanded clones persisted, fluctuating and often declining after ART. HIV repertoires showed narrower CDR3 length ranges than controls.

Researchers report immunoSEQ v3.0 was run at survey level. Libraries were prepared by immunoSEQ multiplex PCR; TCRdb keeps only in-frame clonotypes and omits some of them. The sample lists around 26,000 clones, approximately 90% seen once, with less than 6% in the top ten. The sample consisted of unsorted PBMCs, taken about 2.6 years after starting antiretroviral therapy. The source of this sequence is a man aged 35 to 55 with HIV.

Here the CDR3 DNA reads TGTGCCAGCAGCAGAGGGGGGACCGGGGAGCTGTTTTTT. It codes for CASSRGGTGELFF. The genes are TRBV5-4 and TRBJ2-2; the D call may be TRBD1 or TRBD2 (6 bases each). From germline, CDR1 is SGHNT and CDR2 YYREEE (reference sequence). V was cut by 4 bases and J by 5 bases, with 9 bases left in between. The CDR3 runs 13 residues.